Listed below are T cell receptor beta chains from one sample, sequenced in a study of cytomegalovirus exposure and HLA in healthy donors. The table came from immunoSEQ multiplex PCR; TCRdb's copy has only in-frame clones and leaves some out. This table holds 30,000 to 40,000 clones, approximately 70% found once. Specimen: PBMCs. The receptors were sampled from a man aged 40-49 years in good health and CMV-seronegative. The CDR3 runs from the conserved cysteine through the conserved F or W. D genes are given only for firm matches. A row's size may be missing; if present it is once, few, many or a size class.

D gene,clone size,V gene,J gene,CDR3 DNA,CDR3 protein
NA,NA,TRBV1,TRBJ2-5,TGCACCAGCAGCCCCCGGGTAGCGGGGGGCTTCCAAGAGACCCAGTACTTC,CTSSPRVAGGFQETQYF
NA,few,TRBV6-5,TRBJ1-2,TGTGCCAGCAGTTACTCGGGGGCGGTTAACTATGGCTACACCTTC,CASSYSGAVNYGYTF
NA,NA,TRBV30,TRBJ2-1,TGTGCCTGGAGTGTAGCCAACAATGAGCAGTTCTTC,CAWSVANNEQFF
NA,NA,TRBV6-5,TRBJ2-6,TGTGCCAGCAGTTCAGGGCTCTCTGGGGCCAACGTCCTGACTTTC,CASSSGLSGANVLTF
NA,NA,TRBV18,TRBJ1-1,TGTGCCAGCTCACGGGGGAGGGACACTGAAGCTTTCTTT,CASSRGRDTEAFF
NA,NA,TRBV30,TRBJ1-1,TGTGCCTGGAGTGTTTGGCTGAACACTGAAGCTTTCTTT,CAWSVWLNTEAFF
TRBD1,once,TRBV30,TRBJ1-2,TGTGCCTGGAGGAGGGACAGCAGCTTCTACACCTTC,CAWRRDSSFYTF
TRBD1,NA,TRBV19,TRBJ2-1,TGTGCCAGTAGTATAAAACTCTTTGGGGACAGGCGTCTCTTC,CASSIKLFGDRRLF
NA,few,TRBV6-1,TRBJ1-5,TGTGCCATCACAGAGCCTTATAGCAATCAGCCCCAGCATTTT,CAITEPYSNQPQHF
TRBD1,NA,TRBV30,TRBJ2-3,TGTGCCTGCCGGACAGGTATCATCACAGATACGCAGTATTTT,CACRTGIITDTQYF
TRBD1,few,TRBV7-3,TRBJ2-7,TGTGCCAGCAGCCCACGCGGGACAGGGCTTGGAGAGCAGTACTTC,CASSPRGTGLGEQYF
NA,NA,TRBV6-1,TRBJ2-6,TGTGCCCTCAGAACCTCTGGGGCCAACGTCCTGACTTTC,CALRTSGANVLTF
NA,NA,TRBV11-2,TRBJ2-7,TGTGCCAGCAGTTTAAACGTCCAGGCTCACTACGAGCAGTACTTC,CASSLNVQAHYEQYF
NA,NA,TRBV7-9,TRBJ1-6,TGTGCCAGCGCCCCTGACAACAATTCACCCCTCCACTTT,CASAPDNNSPLHF
TRBD1,NA,TRBV6-1,TRBJ1-2,TGTGCCAGCAGTGCCGCCTCGGGACAGGTCCCTAACTATGGCTACACCTTC,CASSAASGQVPNYGYTF
TRBD1,NA,TRBV4-3,TRBJ1-6,TGCGCCAGCAGCCTAAAGGACAGGGGCTATAATTCACCCCTCCACTTT,CASSLKDRGYNSPLHF
NA,NA,TRBV2,TRBJ1-5,TGTGCCAGCAGTGAAATGACAGGCGATCAGCCCCAGCATTTT,CASSEMTGDQPQHF
NA,few,TRBV19,TRBJ2-2,TGTGCCAGTAGTATAGCGGCCGGGGAGCTGTTTTTT,CASSIAAGELFF
TRBD1,NA,TRBV6-1,TRBJ2-3,TGTGCCAGCAGTGTGACAGGGAGCTTCACAGATACGCAGTATTTT,CASSVTGSFTDTQYF
NA,NA,TRBV2,TRBJ2-7,TGTGCCAGCAGTGGACCGATTCCTAGCGAGCAGTACTTC,CASSGPIPSEQYF
TRBD1,NA,TRBV7-9,TRBJ2-7,TGTGCCAGCAGCTCCGGGGACAGGGTTATCTACGAGCAGTACTTC,CASSSGDRVIYEQYF
NA,few,TRBV7-6,TRBJ1-1,TGTGCCAGCAGCCGCGTTACTGGGGCGGGAGCAGCTTTCTTT,CASSRVTGAGAAFF
NA,NA,TRBV5-6,TRBJ1-6,TGTGCCAGCAGCTTGGAATCAGGGGAGCCGGCCAGTGGAAATTCACCCCTCCACTTT,CASSLESGEPASGNSPLHF
TRBD1,NA,TRBV2,TRBJ1-6,TGTGCCAGGTCCCGGGACAGGGACCGAAGGACGGGCTCACCCCTCCACTTT,CARSRDRDRRTGSPLHF
TRBD2,NA,TRBV2,TRBJ2-7,TGTGCCACATCCCTTAGCGGGGGTACCCTTTTCGAGCAGTACTTC,CATSLSGGTLFEQYF
NA,NA,TRBV14,TRBJ2-7,TGTGCCAGCAGCCAAACTAGCCAAAGAATCTACGAGCAGTACTTC,CASSQTSQRIYEQYF
NA,NA,TRBV6-1,TRBJ2-2,TGTGCCAGCAGTGAGGCAGGGGGGTACACCGGGGAGCTGTTTTTT,CASSEAGGYTGELFF
TRBD1,NA,TRBV6-5,TRBJ2-7,TGTGCCAGCAGCTCGGGACAGCACACCTACGAGCAGTACTTC,CASSSGQHTYEQYF
TRBD1,few,TRBV27,TRBJ2-7,TGTGCCAGCAAGAGGGACAGTCCTACCTACGAGCAGTACTTC,CASKRDSPTYEQYF
TRBD1,few,TRBV5-1,TRBJ2-6,TGCGCCAGCAGCTTGGAAGGGGGACAGAGCGGGGCCAACGTCCTGACTTTC,CASSLEGGQSGANVLTF
NA,few,TRBV30,TRBJ1-2,TGTGCCTGGAGTGTAGGACAGTATGGCTACACCTTC,CAWSVGQYGYTF
TRBD1,NA,TRBV4-1,TRBJ1-6,TGCGCCAGCAGCCAAGGACAGGGGAGAGGAAGACCCCTCCACTTT,CASSQGQGRGRPLHF
NA,NA,TRBV7-2,TRBJ1-2,TGTGCCAGCAGGCTCAGGGCGGTCGGGGGGGATGGCTACACCTTC,CASRLRAVGGDGYTF
TRBD1,NA,TRBV9,TRBJ2-7,TGTGCCAGCAGCGCGACAGGGATCTACGAGCAGTACTTC,CASSATGIYEQYF
NA,few,TRBV28,TRBJ1-1,TGTGCCAGCAGTTACGGGTCGGTTGGGACTGAAGCTTTCTTT,CASSYGSVGTEAFF
NA,NA,TRBV19,TRBJ1-5,TGTGCCAGTAGTATACAGGGGACTCAGCCCCAGCATTTT,CASSIQGTQPQHF
TRBD1,NA,TRBV28,TRBJ1-2,TGTGCCAGCAGCAGCGGGACAGGGGGCTTTAACTATGGCTACACCTTC,CASSSGTGGFNYGYTF
TRBD1,NA,TRBV7-8,TRBJ1-5,TGTGCCAGCAGTTTTGACAGGGGGAAGGGTCAGCCCCAGCATTTT,CASSFDRGKGQPQHF
TRBD1,once,TRBV10-3,TRBJ1-1,TGTGCCATCAGTGAGTCGAGTCAGGGGGCGTTCGCTGAAGCTTTCTTT,CAISESSQGAFAEAFF
TRBD2,NA,TRBV4-1,TRBJ2-7,TGCGCCAGCAGCCAAGCCCTAGCGGAGATCTACGAGCAGTACTTC,CASSQALAEIYEQYF
NA,once,TRBV7-9,TRBJ1-1,TGTGCCAGCAGTTCCCCCAGGATGAACACTGAAGCTTTCTTT,CASSSPRMNTEAFF
TRBD1,once,TRBV6-1,TRBJ2-7,TGTGCCAGCAGTACCATTCCCGGGACAGTATTCGAGCAGTACTTC,CASSTIPGTVFEQYF
NA,few,TRBV18,TRBJ1-2,TGTGCCAGCTCACCATTCCCAGGGATATCTAACTATGGCTACACCTTC,CASSPFPGISNYGYTF
NA,NA,TRBV14,TRBJ2-5,TGTGCCAGCAGCCTCGGGACAATCAGAGGAGAGACCCAGTACTTC,CASSLGTIRGETQYF
TRBD1,few,TRBV7-2,TRBJ1-2,TGTGCCAGCAGCTTAAGGAGGGGACAGGCCTATGGCTACACCTTC,CASSLRRGQAYGYTF